This T cell receptor (beta chain) was obtained from a study of T cell responses to AZD1222 COVID-19 vaccine. To note about this clone: Its target is unknown.

Trimming removed 1 base at V and 3 bases at J, with 13 bases between. This CDR3 spans 15 amino acids. Per germline, CDR1 SQVTM and CDR2 ANQGSEA. TCRdb keeps only in-frame clones here, not all; method: immunoSEQ multiplex PCR. The repertoire includes approximately 260,000 clones, 90% to 95% of them detected once, and around 0.6% sits in the top ten. Overall study findings and caveats: Across spike, vaccine-associated CD4 TCRs were found, dominant at 160-218 and 743-854. It was only a handful of AZD1222 recipients who were seropositive at baseline. Close to half of spike-specific TCRs reportedly recognize unmutated variant regions. Spike-specific TCR breadth and depth were elevated following two AZD1222 doses.

The input for sequencing was peripheral blood, taken on day 0 of AZD1222 vaccination. The origin of this receptor is an adult in good health. The J gene is TRBJ2-1, the V gene TRBV29-1, with D possibly being TRBD1 or TRBD2 (5 bases each). Here the CDR3 reads CSVEGGSRFYNEQFF. Written as DNA, the CDR3 is TGCAGCGTTGAAGGGGGGAGTCGATTCTACAATGAGCAGTTCTTC.